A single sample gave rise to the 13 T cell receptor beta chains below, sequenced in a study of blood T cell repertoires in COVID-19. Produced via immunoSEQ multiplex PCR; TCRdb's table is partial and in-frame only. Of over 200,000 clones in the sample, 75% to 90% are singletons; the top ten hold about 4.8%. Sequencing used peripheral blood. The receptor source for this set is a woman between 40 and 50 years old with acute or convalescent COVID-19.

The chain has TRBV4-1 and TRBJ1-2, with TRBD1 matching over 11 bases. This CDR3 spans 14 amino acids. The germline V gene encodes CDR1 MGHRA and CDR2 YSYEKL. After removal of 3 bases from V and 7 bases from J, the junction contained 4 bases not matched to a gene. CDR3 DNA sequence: TGCGCCAGCAGCCAGGACAGGGGGCTCGTTGGCTACACCTTC. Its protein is CASSQDRGLVGYTF.

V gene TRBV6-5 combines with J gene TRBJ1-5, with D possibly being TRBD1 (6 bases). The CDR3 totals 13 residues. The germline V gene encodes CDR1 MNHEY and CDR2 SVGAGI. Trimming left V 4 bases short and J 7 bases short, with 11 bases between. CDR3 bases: TGTGCCAGCAGTTTCAGGGGCTGGCAGCCCCAGCATTTT. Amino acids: CASSFRGWQPQHF.

CDR3 in amino acids: CASRVGVNAGYTF. The CDR3 DNA is TGTGCCAGCCGAGTCGGGGTGAATGCTGGCTACACCTTC. The chain is built from TRBV19 and TRBJ1-2; no definite D call. CDR1 is LNHDA and CDR2 is SQIVND in the germline V gene (reference sequence). This CDR3 has 13 amino acids. Between the trimmed V and J ends, which lost 9 bases and 7 bases, there was a span of 18 bases.

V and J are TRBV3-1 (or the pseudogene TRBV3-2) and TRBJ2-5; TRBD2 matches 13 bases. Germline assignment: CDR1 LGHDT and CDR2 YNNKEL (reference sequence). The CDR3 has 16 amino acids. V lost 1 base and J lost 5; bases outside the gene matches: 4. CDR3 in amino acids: CASSQGTSGGLETQYF. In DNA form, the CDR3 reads TGTGCCAGCAGCCAAGGGACTAGCGGGGGACTGGAGACCCAGTACTTC.

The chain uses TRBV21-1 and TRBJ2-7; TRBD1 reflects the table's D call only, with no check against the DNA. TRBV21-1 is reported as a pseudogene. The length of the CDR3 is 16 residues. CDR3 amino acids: CASSKIGDRQNYEQYV. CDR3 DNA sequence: TGTGCCAGCAGCAAAATCGGGGACAGACAGAACTACGAGCAGTACGTC.

Written as DNA, the CDR3 is TGTGCCTGGAGTGACGGACAGGACTTTGGCTACACCTTC. This encodes CAWSDGQDFGYTF. The rearrangement joins TRBV30 to TRBJ1-2, with 7 positions matching TRBD1. This CDR3 has 13 residues. Per germline, CDR1 GTSNPN and CDR2 SVGIG (reference sequence). Losses at the gene ends were 1 base for V and 7 bases for J; bases not matched to a gene: 6.

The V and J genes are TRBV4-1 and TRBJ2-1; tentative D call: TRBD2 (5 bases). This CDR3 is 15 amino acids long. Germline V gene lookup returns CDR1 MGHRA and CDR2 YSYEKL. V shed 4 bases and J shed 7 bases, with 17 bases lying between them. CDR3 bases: TGCGCCAGCAGCCCCCGCCAGGAGGCCGGGAATGAGCAGTTCTTC. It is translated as CASSPRQEAGNEQFF.

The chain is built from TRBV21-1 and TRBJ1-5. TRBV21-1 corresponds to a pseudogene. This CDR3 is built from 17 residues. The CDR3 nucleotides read TGTGCCAGCAGCTCCCCGGGCGGGTCCCCTAGCAATCAGCCCCAGCATTTT. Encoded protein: CASSSPGGSPSNQPQHF.

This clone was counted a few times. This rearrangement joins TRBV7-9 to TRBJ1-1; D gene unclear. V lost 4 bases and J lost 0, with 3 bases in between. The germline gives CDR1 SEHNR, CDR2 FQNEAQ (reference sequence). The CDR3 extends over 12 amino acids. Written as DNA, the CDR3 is TGTGCCAGCAGCTCCGTGAACACTGAAGCTTTCTTT. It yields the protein CASSSVNTEAFF.

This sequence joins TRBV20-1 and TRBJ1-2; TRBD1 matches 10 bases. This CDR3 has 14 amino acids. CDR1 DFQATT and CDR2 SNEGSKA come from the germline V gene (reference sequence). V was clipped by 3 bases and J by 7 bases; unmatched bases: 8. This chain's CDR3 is CSASLDGQGGGYTF. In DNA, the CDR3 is TGCAGTGCTAGTCTAGATGGACAGGGGGGTGGCTACACCTTC.

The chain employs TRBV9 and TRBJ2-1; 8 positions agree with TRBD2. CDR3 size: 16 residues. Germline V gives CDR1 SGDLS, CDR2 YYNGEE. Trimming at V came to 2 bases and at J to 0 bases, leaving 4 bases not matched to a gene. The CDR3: CASSVLAGSSYNEQFF. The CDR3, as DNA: TGTGCCAGCAGCGTTTTAGCGGGGAGCTCCTACAATGAGCAGTTCTTC.

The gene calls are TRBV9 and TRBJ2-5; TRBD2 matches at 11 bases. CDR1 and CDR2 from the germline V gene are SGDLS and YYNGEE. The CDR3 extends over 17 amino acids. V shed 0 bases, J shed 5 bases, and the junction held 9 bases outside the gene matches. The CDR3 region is CASSVGSGGAGVETQYF. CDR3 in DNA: TGTGCCAGCAGCGTAGGTAGCGGGGGGGCTGGCGTCGAGACCCAGTACTTC.

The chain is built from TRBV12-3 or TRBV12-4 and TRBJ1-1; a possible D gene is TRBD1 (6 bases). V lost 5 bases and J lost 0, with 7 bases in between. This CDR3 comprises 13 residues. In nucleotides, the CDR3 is TGTGCCAGCAGTCAGGGGTTGAACACTGAAGCTTTCTTT. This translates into CASSQGLNTEAFF.